Detailed here is one TCR beta chain. Data came from immunoSEQ multiplex PCR; TCRdb stores just in-frame clones and leaves some out. The sample has a few hundred thousand clones; approximately 84% are singletons. Looked up from germline, CDR1 is MDHEN and CDR2 is SYDVKM. V was clipped by 8 bases and J by 7 bases, with 11 bases between them. This CDR3 is 11 amino acids long. This record comes from a study of blood T cell repertoires in COVID-19. For the study at large: The analysed material was cDNA or gDNA that came from T cells, B-cell-depleted T cells, or PBMCs.

The chain couples TRBV28 to TRBJ1-1; D is uncertain. Material: PBMCs or T cells enriched from blood (not recorded which). The source of this sequence is a woman younger than 45 who had recovered from COVID-19. CDR3 sequence reads: CASRETGEAFF. DNA of the CDR3: TGTGCCAGCCGTGAGACGGGTGAAGCTTTCTTT.